The rows below give T cell receptor beta chains drawn from one sample of a study of T cells in Graves' hyperthyroidism and ophthalmopathy. TCRdb reprocessed the multiplex PCR reads via MiXCR and lists one record per CDR3 protein. In the table there are some 760,000 distinct CDR3 sequences, about 14% of which are singletons. The sample comprised blood. Receptors originate from a woman between 18 and 30 years old with Graves' hyperthyroidism. Both conserved end residues are part of each CDR3. A D gene is named only where the DNA matches it firmly.

J gene: TRBJ2-7
V gene: TRBV27
D gene: TRBD1
CDR3 protein: CASSLSGQGTQTPYEQYF

J gene: TRBJ1-6
V gene: TRBV5-1
D gene: -
CDR3 protein: CASSLAGVGSPLHF

J gene: TRBJ1-5
V gene: TRBV12-3/TRBV12-4
D gene: TRBD1
CDR3 protein: CASNIQGSNQPQHF

J gene: TRBJ2-7
V gene: TRBV12-3/TRBV12-4
D gene: -
CDR3 protein: CASSFGEVEQYF

J gene: TRBJ1-5
V gene: TRBV28
D gene: TRBD1
CDR3 protein: CASITLGAGGQPQHF

J gene: TRBJ2-7
V gene: TRBV7-9
D gene: TRBD2
CDR3 protein: CASSSPLPGRDRTTYEQYF

J gene: TRBJ1-1
V gene: TRBV7-2
D gene: -
CDR3 protein: CASSLGFTTEAFF

J gene: TRBJ2-5
V gene: TRBV12-5
D gene: -
CDR3 protein: CASGLSGGETQYF

J gene: TRBJ2-1
V gene: TRBV3-1
D gene: -
CDR3 protein: CASSLQMNEQFF

J gene: TRBJ2-7
V gene: TRBV5-1
D gene: -
CDR3 protein: CASSLGGLTSYEQYF

J gene: TRBJ1-5
V gene: TRBV18
D gene: -
CDR3 protein: CASSPVSYQPQHF

J gene: TRBJ2-3
V gene: TRBV19
D gene: TRBD2
CDR3 protein: CASSSYGTSGSTDTQYF

J gene: TRBJ1-4
V gene: TRBV24-1
D gene: -
CDR3 protein: CATSDPMTDGDEKLFF

J gene: TRBJ2-3
V gene: TRBV13
D gene: -
CDR3 protein: CASSLRVYTDTQYF

J gene: TRBJ2-7
V gene: TRBV19
D gene: TRBD2
CDR3 protein: CASNPGLGRVQYF

J gene: TRBJ2-4
V gene: TRBV20-1
D gene: TRBD2
CDR3 protein: CSARGASGSVNIQYF

J gene: TRBJ2-3
V gene: TRBV6-1
D gene: TRBD1
CDR3 protein: CASDRGGTDTQYF

J gene: TRBJ2-5
V gene: TRBV29-1
D gene: -
CDR3 protein: CSASFVGGETQYF

J gene: TRBJ2-1
V gene: TRBV5-6
D gene: TRBD1
CDR3 protein: CASSRRQTGGYNEQFF

J gene: TRBJ1-1
V gene: TRBV7-9
D gene: -
CDR3 protein: CASSLVAETEAFF

J gene: TRBJ2-7
V gene: TRBV4-1
D gene: -
CDR3 protein: CASSQGPDRTYEQYF

J gene: TRBJ2-3
V gene: TRBV5-1
D gene: -
CDR3 protein: CASSSQGGRGTDTQYF

J gene: TRBJ2-1
V gene: TRBV7-2
D gene: -
CDR3 protein: CASSLRFKGPGAVNEQFF

J gene: TRBJ2-3
V gene: TRBV20-1
D gene: -
CDR3 protein: CSARGGPDTQYF

J gene: TRBJ2-1
V gene: TRBV6-2/TRBV6-3
D gene: TRBD2
CDR3 protein: CASSYPGGGSQNNEQFF

J gene: TRBJ2-5
V gene: TRBV20-1
D gene: -
CDR3 protein: CSAPPTRTHKRDQYF

J gene: TRBJ2-7
V gene: TRBV5-1
D gene: -
CDR3 protein: CASRGLGSYEQYF

J gene: TRBJ2-3
V gene: TRBV7-2
D gene: -
CDR3 protein: CASSLAGRGTQYF

J gene: TRBJ1-1
V gene: TRBV19
D gene: -
CDR3 protein: CASSMKFRVIEGTEAFF

J gene: TRBJ2-5
V gene: TRBV30
D gene: -
CDR3 protein: CAWSRGSGGGQETQYF

J gene: TRBJ2-7
V gene: TRBV6-6
D gene: TRBD2
CDR3 protein: CASSYSISGISYEQYF

J gene: TRBJ2-5
V gene: TRBV24-1
D gene: -
CDR3 protein: CATSATPGWARAEETQYF

J gene: TRBJ1-1
V gene: TRBV5-1
D gene: -
CDR3 protein: CASSPRAIQENTEAFF

J gene: TRBJ2-7
V gene: TRBV19
D gene: TRBD1
CDR3 protein: CASSIRDSSYEQYF

J gene: TRBJ2-5
V gene: TRBV5-6
D gene: -
CDR3 protein: CASSLPFTRGQETQYF